This record looks at one TCR beta chain sequence and its context. What it binds is unknown. J was trimmed by 4 bases and V by 5 bases; bases with no gene match: 8. Per the germline V gene, CDR1 is SEHNR and CDR2 is FQNEAQ (reference sequence). There are 15 residues in the CDR3. Then a second PCR, running about 6 to 12 cycles, was carried out with a sample-barcoded 5' primer and a J-beta primer mix. TCRdb reanalysed the 5' RACE reads using MiXCR and keeps one entry per CDR3 protein. This table has roughly 720,000 distinct CDR3 sequences, 53% appearing once. This sample stems from a study of blood T cells in healthy people across ages. Study observations and caveats: Age brought a roughly linear fall in TCR beta diversity measured per million T cells.

Healthy Caucasians from Russia aged roughly 6 to 95 served as donors. The rearrangement uses TRBV7-9 and TRBJ2-5; 9 bases fit TRBD1. The specimen was blood. The sequence was obtained from a man older than 75 in good health. CDR3 loop: CASSPHRGQGETQYF. In DNA form, the CDR3 reads TGTGCCAGCAGCCCACACAGGGGACAGGGAGAGACCCAGTACTTC.